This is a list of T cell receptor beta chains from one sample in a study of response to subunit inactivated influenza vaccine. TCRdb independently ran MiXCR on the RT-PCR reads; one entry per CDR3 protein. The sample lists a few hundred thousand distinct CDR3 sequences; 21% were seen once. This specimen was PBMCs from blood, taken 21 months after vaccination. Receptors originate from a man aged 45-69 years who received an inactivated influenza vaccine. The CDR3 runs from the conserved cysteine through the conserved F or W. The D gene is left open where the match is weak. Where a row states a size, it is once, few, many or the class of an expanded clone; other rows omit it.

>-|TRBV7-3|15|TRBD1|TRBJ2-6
CASSSTGTGANVLTF
TGTGCCAGCAGCTCGACAGGGACTGGGGCCAACGTCCTGACTTTC
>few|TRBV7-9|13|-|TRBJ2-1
CASSFGQINEQFF
TGTGCCAGCAGCTTTGGACAGATCAATGAGCAGTTCTTC
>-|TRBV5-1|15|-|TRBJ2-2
CASSWWGSNTGELFF
TGCGCCAGCAGCTGGTGGGGGTCGAACACCGGGGAGCTGTTTTTT
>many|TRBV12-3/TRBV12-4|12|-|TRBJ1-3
CASNSLGNTIYF
TGTGCCAGCAACTCCCTGGGAAACACCATATATTTT
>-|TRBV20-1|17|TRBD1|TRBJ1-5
CSALTGPQTLSNQPQHF
TGCAGTGCTCTGACAGGGCCCCAAACTTTGAGCAATCAGCCCCAGCATTTT
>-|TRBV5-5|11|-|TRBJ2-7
CASSFISEQYF
TGTGCCAGCAGCTTTATTAGTGAGCAGTACTTC
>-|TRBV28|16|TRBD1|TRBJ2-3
CASSPIGTGRTDTQYF
TGTGCCAGCAGTCCAATCGGGACAGGGCGGACAGATACGCAGTATTTT
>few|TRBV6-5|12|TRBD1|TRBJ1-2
CASRGQGYGYTF
TGTGCCAGCAGAGGACAGGGATATGGCTACACCTTC
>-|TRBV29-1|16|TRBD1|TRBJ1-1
CSVVHLGTAMNTEAFF
TGCAGCGTTGTACATTTGGGGACAGCCATGAACACTGAAGCTTTCTTT
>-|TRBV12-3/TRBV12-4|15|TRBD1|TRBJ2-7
CASSPRQGLGHEQYF
TGTGCCAGCAGTCCAAGACAGGGATTGGGGCACGAGCAGTACTTC
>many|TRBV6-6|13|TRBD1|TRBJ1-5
CASSWDSYQPQHF
TGTGCCAGCAGTTGGGACAGCTATCAGCCCCAGCATTTT
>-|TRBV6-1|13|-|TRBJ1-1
CASAPGWETEAFF
TGTGCCAGCGCCCCAGGGTGGGAAACTGAAGCTTTCTTT
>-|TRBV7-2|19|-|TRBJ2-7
CASSLAAGMKRVSSYEQYF
TGTGCCAGCAGCTTAGCGGCAGGGATGAAGCGGGTCAGCTCCTACGAGCAGTACTTC
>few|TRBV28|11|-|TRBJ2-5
CASRSLETQYF
TGTGCCAGCAGGTCCTTAGAGACCCAGTACTTC
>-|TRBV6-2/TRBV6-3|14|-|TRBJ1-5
CASSRTLGNQPQHF
TGTGCCAGCAGTCGGACCCTGGGGAATCAGCCCCAGCATTTT
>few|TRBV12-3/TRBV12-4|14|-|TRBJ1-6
CASSLGGSYSPLHF
TGTGCCAGCAGTTTGGGGGGTTCTTACTCACCCCTCCACTTT
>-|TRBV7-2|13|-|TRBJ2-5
CASSLGRAETQYF
TGTGCCAGCAGCTTAGGTCGGGCCGAGACCCAGTACTTC
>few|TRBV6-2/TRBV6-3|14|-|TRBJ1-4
CASSYSKFNEKLFF
TGTGCCAGCAGTTACTCGAAGTTTAATGAAAAACTGTTTTTT
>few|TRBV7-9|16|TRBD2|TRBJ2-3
CASSSEGLAGADTQYF
TGTGCCAGCAGCTCCGAGGGACTAGCGGGAGCAGATACGCAGTATTTT
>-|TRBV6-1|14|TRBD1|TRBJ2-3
CASIGTGSTDTQYF
TGTGCCAGCATCGGGACAGGGTCAACAGATACGCAGTATTTT
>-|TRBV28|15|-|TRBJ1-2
CASSLVQGANYGYTF
TGTGCCAGCAGTTTGGTCCAGGGAGCTAACTATGGCTACACCTTC
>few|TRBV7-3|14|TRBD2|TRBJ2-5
CASSATSGTGTQYF
TGTGCCAGCAGCGCGACTAGCGGGACGGGGACCCAGTACTTC
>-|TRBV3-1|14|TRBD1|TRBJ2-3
CASSQGGQGDTQYF
TGTGCCAGCAGCCAAGGAGGACAGGGCGATACGCAGTATTTT
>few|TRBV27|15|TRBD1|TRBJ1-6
CASRPFQGANSPLHF
TGTGCCAGCAGGCCCTTCCAGGGGGCGAATTCACCCCTCCACTTT
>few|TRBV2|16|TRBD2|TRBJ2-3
CASSALTAGGTDTQYF
TGTGCCAGCAGTGCTCTTACGGCGGGGGGAACAGATACGCAGTATTTT
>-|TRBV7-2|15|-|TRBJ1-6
CASSERDGWNSPLHF
TGTGCCAGCAGCGAACGGGACGGATGGAATTCACCCCTCCACTTT